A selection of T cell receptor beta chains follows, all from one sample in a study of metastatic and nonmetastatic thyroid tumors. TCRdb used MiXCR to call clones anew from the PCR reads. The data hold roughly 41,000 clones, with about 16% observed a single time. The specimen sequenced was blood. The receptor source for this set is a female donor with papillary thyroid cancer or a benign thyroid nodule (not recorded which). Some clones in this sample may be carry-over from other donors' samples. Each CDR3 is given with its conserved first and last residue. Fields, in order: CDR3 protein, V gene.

CDR3 protein: CASSVRQESYEQYF
V gene: TRBV9

CDR3 protein: CASSEYGTRNEKLFF
V gene: TRBV6-1

CDR3 protein: CASSLGQNTGELFF
V gene: TRBV18

CDR3 protein: CATTSRDRGGTGELFF
V gene: TRBV24-1

CDR3 protein: CASSFEGTGYYQPQHF
V gene: TRBV28

CDR3 protein: CASSLRQGQGVDEQYF
V gene: TRBV11-3

CDR3 protein: CASSQQQGYEQYF
V gene: TRBV14

CDR3 protein: CASSQDLWGGEQYF
V gene: TRBV3-1

CDR3 protein: CASSMLLANEKLFF
V gene: TRBV19

CDR3 protein: CASSTRQGPGELFF
V gene: TRBV19

CDR3 protein: CSARQGGVFDSPLHF
V gene: TRBV20-1

CDR3 protein: CASSLSGKSSDEQYF
V gene: TRBV12-3/TRBV12-4

CDR3 protein: CSAKQGAGYGYTF
V gene: TRBV29-1

CDR3 protein: CASRIAGEGTDTQYF
V gene: TRBV19

CDR3 protein: CAVSSSGANVLTF
V gene: TRBV15

CDR3 protein: CASSKDRGRGNEQFF
V gene: TRBV6-1

CDR3 protein: CASKGVQGPGNTIYF
V gene: TRBV2

CDR3 protein: CASSYKTGGYEQYF
V gene: TRBV27

CDR3 protein: CASSVAPRGAGADTQYF
V gene: TRBV9

CDR3 protein: CASSGEGTQETQYF
V gene: TRBV11-2

CDR3 protein: CASSYGTASYEQYF
V gene: TRBV6-1

CDR3 protein: CASSQDDTGSYGYTF
V gene: TRBV4-2

CDR3 protein: CASSYGYGGTYEQYF
V gene: TRBV6-2/TRBV6-3

CDR3 protein: CASSQRLAGGYEQFF
V gene: TRBV3-1

CDR3 protein: CASSPGQGVQPQHF
V gene: TRBV18

CDR3 protein: CSAAGVTNEKLFF
V gene: TRBV20-1

CDR3 protein: CATSDSLRGQSQPQHF
V gene: TRBV24-1

CDR3 protein: CASRQGGTGTEAFF
V gene: TRBV28

CDR3 protein: CASSLTMGSAEAFF
V gene: TRBV5-1

CDR3 protein: CASRGGLNTNTQYF
V gene: TRBV6-1

CDR3 protein: CASSPLAGVNTGELFF
V gene: TRBV16

CDR3 protein: CASRLDTLRGYTF
V gene: TRBV5-4

CDR3 protein: CATSGQTSIGTGELFF
V gene: TRBV15

CDR3 protein: CSARLGSGNTIYF
V gene: TRBV20-1

CDR3 protein: CASSPPTGITGELFF
V gene: TRBV18

CDR3 protein: CASGPGTSGSAEQFF
V gene: TRBV12-5

CDR3 protein: CASSPGGGVGHEQYF
V gene: TRBV5-1

CDR3 protein: CASSPGTTANTEAFF
V gene: TRBV5-1

CDR3 protein: CATTQGAHTGELFF
V gene: TRBV11-1

CDR3 protein: CASIPDRACGYTF
V gene: TRBV6-1

CDR3 protein: CASGLTSGMGQETQYF
V gene: TRBV11-2

CDR3 protein: CARRLGLGIDEQYF
V gene: TRBV7-9

CDR3 protein: CASRSGQGGETQYF
V gene: TRBV6-1

CDR3 protein: CTSSLEALGGNQPQHF
V gene: TRBV27

CDR3 protein: CAISESGAGDEKLFF
V gene: TRBV10-3

CDR3 protein: CASSELEWVQETKYF
V gene: TRBV25-1

CDR3 protein: CASSRLGQKNTEAFF
V gene: TRBV14

CDR3 protein: CSAVRGNSYEQYF
V gene: TRBV29-1

CDR3 protein: CASSPNANQPQHF
V gene: TRBV6-1

CDR3 protein: CASSSGQGGKNIQYF
V gene: TRBV5-1

CDR3 protein: CASSLDSITYEQYF
V gene: TRBV5-1

CDR3 protein: CSARESLQGFYGYTF
V gene: TRBV20-1

CDR3 protein: CSAKTGGAGTGELFF
V gene: TRBV20-1